This paragraph reports one T cell receptor (beta chain). Its antigen is unidentified. Only in-frame clones appear in the TCRdb table, and some are missing; sequencing was by immunoSEQ multiplex PCR. This table has some 95,000 clones, roughly 87% appearing once. The sample is drawn from a study of identifying expanded T cells in peripheral blood. Study-wide points: Variance in clone template counts between roughly 2-week samples significantly increased with total template count across all healthy donors.

Sequenced: blood. The receptor was derived from a person aged 18-70 years in good health.

This CDR3 reads CASSAHPTVGVGYGYTF. CDR3 coding DNA: TGTGCCAGCAGTGCTCACCCCACGGTTGGGGTGGGTTATGGCTACACCTTC. The chain joins TRBV6-4 to TRBJ1-2; the D is unclear. This CDR3 comprises 17 residues. Trimming shortened V by 4 bases and J by 5 bases, and 23 bases separated the two germline ends. Germline V gene sequence: CDR1 MRHNA, CDR2 SNTAGT.